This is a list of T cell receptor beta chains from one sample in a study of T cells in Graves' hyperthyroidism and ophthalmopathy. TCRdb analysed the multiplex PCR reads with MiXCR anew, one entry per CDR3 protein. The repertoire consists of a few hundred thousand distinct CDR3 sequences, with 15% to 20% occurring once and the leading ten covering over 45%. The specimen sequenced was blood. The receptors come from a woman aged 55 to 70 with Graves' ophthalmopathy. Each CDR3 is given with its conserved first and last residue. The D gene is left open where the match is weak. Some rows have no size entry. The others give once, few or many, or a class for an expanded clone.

CDR3aa: CASSRADYADTQYF
CDR3nt: TGTGCCAGCAGCAGGGCGGACTATGCAGATACGCAGTATTTT
v_gene: TRBV6-2/TRBV6-3
d_gene: -
abundance: many
j_gene: TRBJ2-3

CDR3aa: CSVGGRGINNEQFF
CDR3nt: TGCAGCGTTGGCGGCAGGGGAATTAACAATGAGCAGTTCTTC
v_gene: TRBV29-1
d_gene: -
abundance: -
j_gene: TRBJ2-1

CDR3aa: CASSPPSWGNEQYF
CDR3nt: TGTGCCAGCAGTCCACCCTCTTGGGGTAACGAGCAGTACTTC
v_gene: TRBV28
d_gene: -
abundance: -
j_gene: TRBJ2-7

CDR3aa: CASSQLSRTGSTGELFF
CDR3nt: TGTGCTAGCAGCCAACTATCCCGGACAGGAAGCACCGGGGAGCTGTTTTTT
v_gene: TRBV7-7
d_gene: TRBD1
abundance: -
j_gene: TRBJ2-2

CDR3aa: CASSPLSTDTQYF
CDR3nt: TGTGCCAGCAGCCCCCTTTCTACAGATACGCAGTATTTT
v_gene: TRBV3-1
d_gene: -
abundance: many
j_gene: TRBJ2-3

CDR3aa: CASSLIPQGRRAFF
CDR3nt: TGTGCCAGCAGTTTAATCCCCCAGGGGCGAAGAGCTTTCTTT
v_gene: TRBV27
d_gene: -
abundance: -
j_gene: TRBJ1-1

CDR3aa: CASSPGTGRGTEASF
CDR3nt: TGCGCCAGCAGCCCGGGGACAGGCCGCGGCACTGAAGCTTCCTTT
v_gene: TRBV5-1
d_gene: TRBD1
abundance: -
j_gene: TRBJ1-1

CDR3aa: CSAHRDPNTEAFF
CDR3nt: TGCAGTGCTCATCGGGACCCTAACACTGAAGCTTTCTTT
v_gene: TRBV20-1
d_gene: -
abundance: many
j_gene: TRBJ1-1

CDR3aa: CASSSWPDRPYEQYF
CDR3nt: TGCGCCAGCAGCTCCTGGCCGGACAGGCCATACGAGCAGTACTTC
v_gene: TRBV5-1
d_gene: TRBD1
abundance: many
j_gene: TRBJ2-7

CDR3aa: CSAFDLAKGTDTQYF
CDR3nt: TGCAGTGCGTTCGACCTAGCGAAAGGCACAGATACGCAGTATTTT
v_gene: TRBV20-1
d_gene: -
abundance: many
j_gene: TRBJ2-3

CDR3aa: CASIKGGWDTEAFF
CDR3nt: TGTGCCAGCATCAAAGGGGGCTGGGACACTGAAGCTTTCTTT
v_gene: TRBV6-1
d_gene: TRBD1
abundance: few
j_gene: TRBJ1-1

CDR3aa: CASSLRPDRDQPQHF
CDR3nt: TGTGCCAGCAGTTTAAGGCCGGACAGGGATCAGCCCCAGCATTTT
v_gene: TRBV27
d_gene: TRBD1
abundance: many
j_gene: TRBJ1-5

CDR3aa: CASRWRTNLNEQFF
CDR3nt: TGTGCCAGCAGGTGGCGGACTAACCTCAATGAGCAGTTCTTC
v_gene: TRBV11-2
d_gene: -
abundance: -
j_gene: TRBJ2-1

CDR3aa: CASSRQESTDTQYF
CDR3nt: TGCGCCAGCAGCCGGCAGGAGAGCACAGATACGCAGTATTTT
v_gene: TRBV5-1
d_gene: -
abundance: many
j_gene: TRBJ2-3

CDR3aa: CASSESEAQETQYF
CDR3nt: TGTGCCAGCAGTGAATCGGAAGCTCAAGAGACCCAGTACTTC
v_gene: TRBV25-1
d_gene: -
abundance: many
j_gene: TRBJ2-5

CDR3aa: CASSMGRGRAPDEQYF
CDR3nt: TGTGCCAGTAGTATGGGTCGGGGACGCGCCCCAGACGAGCAGTACTTC
v_gene: TRBV19
d_gene: -
abundance: few
j_gene: TRBJ2-7

CDR3aa: CASSPPGRQETQYF
CDR3nt: TGTGCCAGCTCACCACCGGGACGGCAAGAGACCCAGTACTTC
v_gene: TRBV7-2
d_gene: -
abundance: many
j_gene: TRBJ2-5

CDR3aa: CASSFQLGLAGVNEQFF
CDR3nt: TGTGCCAGCAGCTTTCAACTAGGACTAGCGGGAGTGAATGAGCAGTTCTTC
v_gene: TRBV7-6
d_gene: TRBD2
abundance: many
j_gene: TRBJ2-1

CDR3aa: CSATGQPYGYTF
CDR3nt: TGCAGTGCAACGGGACAGCCCTATGGCTACACCTTC
v_gene: TRBV20-1
d_gene: TRBD1
abundance: many
j_gene: TRBJ1-2

CDR3aa: CASSLAAGGVGDTQYF
CDR3nt: TGTGCCAGCAGTTTAGCAGCGGGAGGGGTGGGAGATACGCAGTATTTT
v_gene: TRBV27
d_gene: TRBD2
abundance: -
j_gene: TRBJ2-3

CDR3aa: CASSAYRDRDGYTF
CDR3nt: TGTGCCAGCAGCGCTTACCGGGACAGGGATGGCTACACCTTC
v_gene: TRBV7-2
d_gene: TRBD1
abundance: -
j_gene: TRBJ1-2

CDR3aa: CASSQGFGNTEAFF
CDR3nt: TGTGCCAGCAGCCAAGGTTTCGGGAACACTGAAGCTTTCTTT
v_gene: TRBV3-1
d_gene: -
abundance: many
j_gene: TRBJ1-1

CDR3aa: CASSLAGSPLGETQYF
CDR3nt: TGTGCCAGCAGTTTAGCCGGCAGCCCGCTGGGGGAGACCCAGTACTTC
v_gene: TRBV27
d_gene: -
abundance: -
j_gene: TRBJ2-5

CDR3aa: CASSYTTAQTQYF
CDR3nt: TGTGCCAGCAGTTACACGACAGCCCAGACCCAGTACTTC
v_gene: TRBV6-2/TRBV6-3
d_gene: -
abundance: many
j_gene: TRBJ2-5

CDR3aa: CASSQTGTGFYEQYF
CDR3nt: TGCGCCAGCAGCCAAACGGGGACAGGGTTCTACGAGCAGTACTTC
v_gene: TRBV4-3
d_gene: TRBD1
abundance: many
j_gene: TRBJ2-7

CDR3aa: CASSIGGQVYEQYF
CDR3nt: TGTGCCAGTAGCATCGGGGGACAGGTCTACGAGCAGTACTTC
v_gene: TRBV19
d_gene: TRBD1
abundance: few
j_gene: TRBJ2-7

CDR3aa: CASSPGTSGRVYEQYF
CDR3nt: TGTGCCAGCAGCCCAGGGACTAGCGGGAGGGTATACGAGCAGTACTTC
v_gene: TRBV11-2
d_gene: TRBD2
abundance: many
j_gene: TRBJ2-7

CDR3aa: CASSRRAYEQYF
CDR3nt: TGTGCCAGCAGCCGCCGGGCCTACGAGCAGTACTTC
v_gene: TRBV7-2
d_gene: -
abundance: many
j_gene: TRBJ2-7

CDR3aa: CASSLYSHGYTF
CDR3nt: TGTGCCAGCAGTTTATACAGTCATGGCTACACCTTC
v_gene: TRBV12-3/TRBV12-4
d_gene: -
abundance: many
j_gene: TRBJ1-2

CDR3aa: CASSPPPTLAKNIQYF
CDR3nt: TGTGCCAGCAGCCCTCCCCCGACTCTAGCCAAAAACATTCAGTACTTC
v_gene: TRBV5-6
d_gene: -
abundance: -
j_gene: TRBJ2-4

CDR3aa: CSAPEQNTESSPLHF
CDR3nt: TGCAGTGCTCCGGAGCAAAATACTGAGAGTTCACCCCTCCACTTT
v_gene: TRBV20-1
d_gene: -
abundance: few
j_gene: TRBJ1-6

CDR3aa: CASSQASDRPYGYTF
CDR3nt: TGCGCCAGCAGCCAAGCGAGTGACAGACCCTATGGCTACACCTTC
v_gene: TRBV4-1
d_gene: -
abundance: -
j_gene: TRBJ1-2